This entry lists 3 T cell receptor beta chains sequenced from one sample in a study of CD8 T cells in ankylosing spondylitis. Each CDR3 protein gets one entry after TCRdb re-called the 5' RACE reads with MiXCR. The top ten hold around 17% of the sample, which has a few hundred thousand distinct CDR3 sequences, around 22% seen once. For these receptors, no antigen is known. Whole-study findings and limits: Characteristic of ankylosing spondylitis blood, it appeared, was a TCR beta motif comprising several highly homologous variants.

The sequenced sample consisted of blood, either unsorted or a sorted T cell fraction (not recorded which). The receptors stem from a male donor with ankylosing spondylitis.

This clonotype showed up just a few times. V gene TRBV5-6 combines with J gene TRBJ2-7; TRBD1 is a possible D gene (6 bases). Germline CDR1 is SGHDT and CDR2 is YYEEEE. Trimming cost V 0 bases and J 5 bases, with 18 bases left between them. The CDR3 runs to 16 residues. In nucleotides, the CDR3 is TGTGCCAGCAGCTTGGCCTTGGGGGCCCTCGAGGACGAGCAGTACTTC. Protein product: CASSLALGALEDEQYF.

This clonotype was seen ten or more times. CDR3 loop: CSVATSGANVLTF. The CDR3 nucleotides read TGCAGCGTTGCGACCTCTGGGGCCAACGTCCTGACTTTC. The V and J genes are TRBV29-1 and TRBJ2-6; D not certain. This CDR3 has 13 amino acids. Trimming took off 4 bases at V and 0 bases at J, with 4 bases between the two ends. Looked up from germline, CDR1 is SQVTM and CDR2 is ANQGSEA.

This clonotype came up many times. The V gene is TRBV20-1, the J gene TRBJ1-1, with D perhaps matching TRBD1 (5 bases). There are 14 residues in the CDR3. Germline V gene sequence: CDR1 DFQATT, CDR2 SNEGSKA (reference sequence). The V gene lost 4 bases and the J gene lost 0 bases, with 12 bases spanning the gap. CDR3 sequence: CSATPRGLNTEAFF. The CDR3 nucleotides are TGCAGTGCTACCCCTCGGGGGTTGAACACTGAAGCTTTCTTT.